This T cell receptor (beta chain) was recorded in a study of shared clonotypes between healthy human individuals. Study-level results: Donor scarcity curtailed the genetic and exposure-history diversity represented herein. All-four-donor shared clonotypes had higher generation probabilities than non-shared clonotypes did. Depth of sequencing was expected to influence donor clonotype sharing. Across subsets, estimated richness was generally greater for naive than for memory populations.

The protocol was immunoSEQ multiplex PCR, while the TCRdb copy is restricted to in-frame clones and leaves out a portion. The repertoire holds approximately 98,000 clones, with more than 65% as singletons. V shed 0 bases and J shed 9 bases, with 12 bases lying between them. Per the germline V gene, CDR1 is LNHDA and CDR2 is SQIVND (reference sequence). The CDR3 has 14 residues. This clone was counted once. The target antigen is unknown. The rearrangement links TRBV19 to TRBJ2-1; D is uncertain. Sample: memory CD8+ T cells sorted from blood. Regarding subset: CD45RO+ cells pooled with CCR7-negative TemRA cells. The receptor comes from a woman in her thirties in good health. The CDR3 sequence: CASSIDQHGGEQFF. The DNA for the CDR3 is TGTGCCAGTAGTATAGATCAGCACGGCGGTGAGCAGTTCTTC.